This TCR beta chain was sequenced in a study of shared clonotypes between healthy human individuals (dated by TCRdb to 2020 to 2022). With respect to the entire study: The cohort included three men and two women between 18 and 49 years of age. Blood TCR repertoires of several healthy adults were deeply sequenced to estimate repertoire size and the extent of clonotype sharing between individuals. To increase sequencing depth and limit assay-specific biases, different laboratories used diverse techniques to prepare libraries and sequence TCR repertoires. Per donor, leukapheresis produced somewhere between about 0.9 and 9.5 billion PBMCs. The investigation overall reported the following: Based on pairwise subsampling, the degree of clonotype sharing among donors was expected to be affected by sequencing depth. The genetic and exposure-history diversity represented was limited by the small number of donors. Only blood was sampled, and tissue TCR repertoires likely differ from those in blood.

The donors were healthy, HIV-negative adults who had no recently reported acute infections or vaccinations. All donors were Caucasian adults living in Nashville, Tennessee, USA. For unsorted samples, tens of millions of PBMCs were counted, and genomic DNA was extracted using the QIAamp DNA Blood Mini kit. Blood was obtained by leukapheresis, after which PBMCs were separated by Ficoll-Histopaque density gradient centrifugation and cryopreserved in liquid nitrogen vapor phase. The junction shows trimming of 5 bases on V and 6 bases on J, and the gene matches do not reach 9 bases of it. Looking up the germline V gene yields CDR1 SGHTA and CDR2 FQGNSA. The CDR3 contains 16 residues, cysteine and phenylalanine counted. This entry keeps only the CDR3 DNA: 48 bases, framed from base 1. Comments on this clone: Its antigen is not yet known. No base qualities exist here, and no much larger clone lies one base off it.

Using the deep immunoSEQ assay, multiplex PCR amplified TCR CDR3 regions from genomic DNA. Extracted genomic DNA from each cell subset was distributed evenly across all wells of several immunoSEQ 96-well plates, and each plate was treated as a replicate. For unsorted PBMC, approximately 310 ng genomic DNA, equal to roughly 32,000 T cell genomes, was loaded into each replicate PCR. Ten immunoSEQ deep assay plates were used to sequence unsorted PBMC genomic DNA. Purified libraries were measured with a Qubit 3.0 fluorometer, size-checked on a Bioanalyzer 2100, and measured again with the KAPA Library Quantification kit. Every immunoSEQ 96-well plate was sequenced on a dedicated single-read 150-cycle Illumina NextSeq 550 flow cell. As for how the authors treated the data: Because the immunoSEQ output held only junctional sequences and lacked quality scores, the filtering could not match the filtering applied to full-length reads. To assign V/J genes and CDR3, sequences were annotated using PyIR, a Python wrapper for IgBLAST v1.9, with IMGT germline references. Reads with weak V/J assignments (E-value above 1e-6), missing CDR3, stop codons, out-of-frame junctions, or ambiguous translated residues were removed. V3J clonotypes were defined as sequences sharing the same inferred V gene, J gene, and CDR3 amino acid sequence. Percentage overlap between repertoires was computed as shared unique clonotypes divided by the size of the smaller repertoire. Richness of each repertoire was evaluated using RTK rarefaction, the Chao1 estimator, and Recon v2.1 estimates of unobserved clonotypes. The source is immuneACCESS, and TCRdb retained only in-frame sequences with V and J called. Part of the clones is not carried over; for the studies checked, unresolved V genes explain less than half of this, and the remainder is unexplained. That table is the source of V, J and clone size, and D and trimming were worked out from the DNA. This sample gives fewer than 600,000 clones in total; about 74% of them show up just once. Jointly, the top ten make up around 13% of the sample.

This receptor was obtained from a middle-aged woman in good health. Some clones in this sample may be carry-over from other donors' samples. Source material: PBMCs. The chain couples TRBV7-2 to TRBJ2-3; TRBD2 agrees with 12 junctional bases. The CDR3 reads as follows: CASSLGLAGLGDTQYF. The DNA sequence is as follows: TGTGCCAGCAGCCTTGGACTAGCGGGGTTGGGGGATACGCAGTATTTT.